The 25 T cell receptor beta chains given below trace back to one sample, sequenced in a study of vaccination and CD4 T cells after COVID-19 (dated by TCRdb to about 2022). Library generation was performed with PCR. The run used an Illumina iSeq 100. TCR sequencing of DNA from cultured CD4+ T cells used the Oncomine TCR Beta short-read assay at the Johns Hopkins FTIC core. In-frame beta chains were kept once TCRdb had trimmed the public reads at Q25 with fastp and called clones with MiXCR. Rows merge per CDR3 protein into single entries with the most common DNA and genes. The sample table contains some 9,800 distinct CDR3 sequences; only one count was recorded for around 62% of them. Roughly 29% of the sample rests with the top ten. The treatment or condition label, as the study defines it: approximately 9-day PBMC culture with coronavirus spike peptide pools or control peptides (ViraFEST assay). Their antigens remain unidentified.

The sample was CD4+ T cells from blood, cultured in vitro. These receptors all stem from a human donor who had recovered from COVID-19.

A few counts support this clonotype. The genes are TRBV20-1 and TRBJ1-2; the D is unclear. The CDR3 is 13 residues long. CDR1 is DFQATT, CDR2 SNEGSKA, per germline (reference sequence). Trimming left V 0 bases short and J 8 bases short, with 13 bases between. CDR3 sequence (DNA): TGCAGTGCTAGAGATTTGTGGGGTGGGGGCTACACCTTC. It translates to CSARDLWGGGYTF.

V gene TRBV6-2 or TRBV6-3 combines with J gene TRBJ1-2; the D is unclear. The CDR3 is 13 residues long. Germline assignment: CDR1 MNHEY and CDR2 SVGEGT. Trimming shortened V by 0 bases and J by 2 bases, and 4 bases separated the two germline ends. The CDR3 nucleotides are TGTGCCAGCAGTTACTCAGTGAACTATGGCTACACCTTC. The encoded protein is CASSYSVNYGYTF.

This clonotype was recorded once. Compared with germline, one end of the junction differs, possibly owing to a read error. The chain couples TRBV7-8 to TRBJ2-7; 11 nucleotides align to TRBD2. The germline V gene encodes CDR1 SGHVS and CDR2 FQNEAQ. The length of the CDR3 is 18 residues. CDR3: CASSLAASGRYTTYEQYF. The CDR3 nucleotides are TGCGCCAGCAGCTTAGCGGCTAGCGGGAGGTATACTACCTACGAGCAGTACTTC.

The CDR3 DNA reads TGTGCCAGTAGTATAGATCTCAGGGGAAACTACGAGCAGTACTTC. It encodes CASSIDLRGNYEQYF. The V gene is TRBV19, the J gene TRBJ2-7; D might be TRBD1 (6 bases). Trimming stripped 0 bases from V and 3 bases from J, with 12 bases between. The CDR3 is 15 amino acids. Per germline, CDR1 LNHDA and CDR2 SQIVND (reference sequence).

The J gene is TRBJ1-3, the V gene TRBV6-1; TRBD1 agrees at 7 bases. V shed 6 bases and J 2 bases; nucleotides not matched to a gene: 10. Per germline, CDR1 MNHNS and CDR2 SASEGT. The CDR3 runs 16 residues. The CDR3 DNA reads as TGTGCCAGCAGACGACGGACAGGAACAGCTGGAAACACCATATATTTT. It yields the protein CASRRRTGTAGNTIYF.

This clonotype has a handful of counts. The genes are TRBV20-1 and TRBJ2-5; 7 positions agree with TRBD2. V lost 7 bases and J lost 7; bases outside the gene matches: 9. CDR3 length equals 12 residues. CDR1 is DFQATT, CDR2 SNEGSKA, per germline (reference sequence). This chain's CDR3 is CSGTRGIGTQYF. The CDR3 nucleotides read TGCAGTGGGACGCGGGGGATCGGGACCCAGTACTTC.

This chain links TRBV10-3 with TRBJ2-7, with D perhaps TRBD1 or TRBD2 (5 bases each). Germline V gene data show CDR1 as ENHRY and CDR2 as SYGVKD. V shed 6 bases and J shed 6 bases, with 15 bases lying between them. The CDR3 runs to 13 residues. This CDR3 reads CAISIKAGAEQYF. In DNA, the CDR3 is TGTGCCATCAGCATCAAGGCCGGGGCCGAGCAGTACTTC.

The gene calls are TRBV18 and TRBJ2-2; 9 nucleotides match TRBD1. This CDR3 is built from 17 residues. Germline-derived CDR1 and CDR2 are KGHSH and LQKENI. With 1 base clipped from V and 3 bases from J, the junction kept 6 bases outside the gene matches. CDR3 DNA: TGTGCCAGCTCACCACTGGACAGGGGATCTTACACCGGGGAGCTGTTTTTT. Residues: CASSPLDRGSYTGELFF.

This clonotype occurred a few times. The chain couples TRBV5-1 to TRBJ2-1; 11 bases line up with TRBD2. This CDR3 region has 16 residues. Trimming removed 0 bases from V and 8 bases from J; junction bases left unmatched: 7. Germline V gene data show CDR1 as SGHRS and CDR2 as YFSETQ. The CDR3 here is CASSLGSLAGGDEQFF. CDR3 DNA: TGCGCCAGCAGCTTGGGTTCTCTAGCGGGGGGTGATGAGCAGTTCTTC.

There are a few counts of this clonotype. The CDR3 region is CASSLAPDRQETQYF. Here the CDR3 DNA reads TGTGCCAGCAGCTTAGCTCCGGACAGGCAAGAGACCCAGTACTTC. The chain has TRBV7-2 and TRBJ2-5; TRBD1 agrees at 7 bases. Trimming took 0 bases from V and 2 from J; bases not matched to a gene: 3. Per germline, CDR1 SGHTA and CDR2 FQGNSA. The CDR3 runs 15 residues.

This chain joins TRBV7-3 and TRBJ1-2; no reliable D call. Germline V gene sequence: CDR1 SGHTA, CDR2 FQGTGA. This CDR3 region has 13 residues. V lost 4 bases to trimming and J lost 7 bases, with 13 bases between them. CDR3 DNA: TGTGCCAGCAGCTACCTCCGCGGTCTTGGCTACACCTTC. This translates into CASSYLRGLGYTF.

This clonotype appeared a few times. J is TRBJ1-2 and V is TRBV4-3; 9 nucleotides align to TRBD1. The trim removed 2 bases at V and 3 bases at J, leaving 4 bases unmatched. Germline-derived CDR1 and CDR2 are LGHNA and YSLEER. There are 15 residues in the CDR3. The CDR3 here is CASSQSQGAHYGYTF. The CDR3 DNA follows: TGCGCCAGCAGCCAATCACAGGGGGCTCACTATGGCTACACCTTC.

This clonotype is judged medium-sized. The chain has TRBV7-2 and TRBJ2-5; 8 bases are shared with TRBD2. This CDR3 contains 14 residues. Germline V gene data show CDR1 as SGHTA and CDR2 as FQGNSA. V was clipped by 2 bases and J by 3 bases; unmatched bases: 2. DNA for the CDR3: TGTGCCAGCAGCTTACGAGCGGGGGAAGAGACCCAGTACTTC. This translates into CASSLRAGEETQYF.

The V and J genes are TRBV10-3 and TRBJ1-6; TRBD1 might be the D (6 bases). With 2 bases removed from V and 4 bases from J, the gap between germline ends came to 15 bases. The CDR3 length is 17 residues. Germline CDR1 is ENHRY and CDR2 is SYGVKD. CDR3 coding DNA: TGTGCCATCAGTGAGAATTTAGGGGGGCGGTATAATTCACCCCTCCACTTT. It translates to CAISENLGGRYNSPLHF.

This clonotype rates as medium-sized. The CDR3 DNA is TGTGCCAGCAGCCCCCGTGAACGGGATGCGCAGTACTTC. As protein: CASSPRERDAQYF. The chain couples TRBV11-3 to TRBJ2-7; possibly TRBD2 for D (5 bases). This CDR3 is 13 amino acids long. Germline CDR1 reads SGHNT; CDR2 reads YENEEA. V lost 5 bases, J lost 9 bases, and 17 bases lay in between.

J is TRBJ1-2 and V is TRBV30; tentative D call: TRBD1 (5 bases). V was shortened by 3 bases and J by 2 bases, with 13 bases between the two germline ends. CDR3 length equals 14 residues. Germline values: CDR1 GTSNPN, CDR2 SVGIG (reference sequence). The CDR3 sequence: CAWSLPGRNYGYTF. CDR3 nucleotide sequence: TGTGCCTGGAGCTTACCGGGACGGAACTATGGCTACACCTTC. The complete variable domain, with remaining parts taken from reference TRBV30 and TRBJ1-2, reads SQTIHQWPATLVQPVGSPLSLECTVEGTSNPNLYWYRQAAGRGLQLLFYSVGIGQISSEVPQNLSASRPQDRQFILSSKKLLLSDSGFYLCAWSLPGRNYGYTFGSGTRLTVV.

By proportion, this clonotype is medium-sized (0.01 to 0.1%). This sequence joins TRBV10-3 and TRBJ2-2; D remains ambiguous. Germline lookup yields CDR1 ENHRY and CDR2 SYGVKD. The CDR3 length is 14 residues. Written as DNA, the CDR3 is TGTCTCACATCGGGCGGAAGGAACACCGGGGAGCTGTTTTTT. Its translation is CLTSGGRNTGELFF.

The chain combines TRBV6-1 with TRBJ1-2; TRBD1 matches 7 bases. Trimming cost V 7 bases and J 4 bases; bases outside gene matches: 9. CDR3 length: 14 amino acids. The V gene's germline CDR1 is MNHNS and CDR2 SASEGT. The CDR3 region is CASNPDRAGYGYTF. The DNA for the CDR3 is TGTGCCAGCAACCCCGACAGGGCCGGCTATGGCTACACCTTC.

DNA for the CDR3: TGTGCCAGCAGTGACGGCAGGGTAAATTTGAGAGACGAGCAGTACTTC. Amino acid sequence: CASSDGRVNLRDEQYF. The genes are TRBV2 and TRBJ2-7, with D possibly being TRBD1 (5 bases). The length of the CDR3 is 16 residues. The V gene's germline CDR1 is SNHLY and CDR2 FYNNEI. V lost 3 bases and J 5 bases, leaving 20 bases between the germline ends.

This chain joins TRBV7-2 and TRBJ1-6, with a weak D call TRBD1 (5 bases). Trimming pared 5 bases from V and 10 bases from J, leaving 15 bases between. Germline V gene sequence: CDR1 SGHTA, CDR2 FQGNSA. The CDR3 spans 14 residues. The CDR3 DNA follows: TGTGCCAGCAGCCGTACTCGTAGGGACTCACCCCTCCACTTT. The encoded protein is CASSRTRRDSPLHF. The variable domain in full, completed from reference TRBV7-2 and TRBJ1-6, reads GAGVSQSPSNKVTEKGKDVELRCDPISGHTALYWYRQSLGQGLEFLIYFQGNSAPDKSGLPSDRFSAERTGGSVSTLTIQRTQQEDSAVYLCASSRTRRDSPLHFGNGTRLTVT.

This clonotype was seen just once. The chain carries TRBV15 and TRBJ1-1; 7 nucleotides agree with TRBD1. The V gene end was trimmed by 6 bases and the J gene end by 1 base; junction bases not matched to a gene: 2. The germline gives CDR1 LNHNV, CDR2 YYDKDF (reference sequence). This CDR3 is 13 amino acids long. CDR3 amino acids: CATRRTGNTEAFF. As DNA, the CDR3 is TGTGCCACCAGGAGGACAGGGAACACTGAAGCTTTCTTT.

This clonotype appeared a few times. This sequence joins TRBV24-1 and TRBJ1-2; the D is unclear. The V end lost 5 bases, the J end lost 3 bases, and 12 bases lay between the germline ends. CDR1 and CDR2 from the germline V gene are KGHDR and SFDVKD. CDR3 length equals 14 residues. CDR3 in amino acids: CATSGANRDYGYTF. The CDR3 nucleotides are TGTGCCACCAGTGGGGCAAATAGGGACTATGGCTACACCTTC.

The chain uses TRBV6-2 or TRBV6-3 and TRBJ1-5; possibly TRBD1 for D (6 bases). The CDR3 runs 12 residues. CDR1 and CDR2 from the germline V gene are MNHEY and SVGEGT. Trimming took off 7 bases at V and 4 bases at J, with 8 bases between the two ends. This CDR3 reads CASNTGNQPQHF. The CDR3 nucleotides read TGTGCCAGCAATACAGGGAATCAGCCCCAGCATTTT.

This chain joins TRBV11-3 and TRBJ1-1; possible D gene TRBD1, 5 bases. This CDR3 spans 14 amino acids. The V end was cut by 5 bases, the J end by 11 bases, with 21 bases between. CDR1 is SGHNT, CDR2 YENEEA, per germline. The DNA of the CDR3 is TGTGCCAGCAGCCAAAAACCAGGGCCGGGGGAGGCTTTCTTT. Its protein is CASSQKPGPGEAFF.

This clonotype was found once. This chain joins TRBV12-3 or TRBV12-4 and TRBJ2-1; 9 nucleotides line up with TRBD1. The CDR3 has 15 residues. With 6 bases clipped from V and 4 bases from J, the junction kept 7 bases outside the gene matches. CDR3 nucleotide sequence: TGTGCCAGCAGGGAGTACGGACAGGGGTACAATGAGCAGTTCTTC. It yields the protein CASREYGQGYNEQFF.